This T cell receptor beta chain comes out of a study of T cell responses to AZD1222 COVID-19 vaccine. Measured with immunoSEQ multiplex PCR; TCRdb has only the in-frame clones, and not every one. The sample holds over 85,000 clones, 88% seen once. The receptor comes from an adult in good health. The input for sequencing was peripheral blood, taken on day 0 of AZD1222 vaccination.

The CDR3 protein is CASNNRGPGRETQYF. The CDR3, as DNA: TGTGCCAGCAACAACCGGGGGCCGGGTCGGGAGACCCAGTACTTC. The chain carries TRBV7-2 and TRBJ2-5; possibly TRBD1 or TRBD2 for D (6 bases each). The CDR3 covers 15 residues. Trimming cost V 7 bases and J 5 bases, with 20 bases left between them. Germline V gene sequence: CDR1 SGHTA, CDR2 FQGNSA.